What follows is one TCR beta chain and its context. Its antigen is as yet unknown. A 1 in 200,000 to 1 in 1 million T cell depth was the sequencing target. Sequenced by immunoSEQ multiplex PCR; TCRdb stores in-frame clones only, minus some. The sample has around 330,000 clones, over 55% seen once. This entry belongs to a study of cytotoxic CD8 clonotypes in ibrutinib-treated CLL. This CDR3 spans 15 amino acids. V lost 5 bases and J 2 bases, leaving 12 bases between the germline ends. CDR1 is MNHEY and CDR2 is SVGAGI in the germline V gene. Findings and limits, study-wide: Contraction or stability on treatment was seen for public clonotypes, which were uncommon.

The input for sequencing was PBMCs, taken after 36 months of ibrutinib treatment. This chain links TRBV6-5 with TRBJ1-4, with D perhaps matching TRBD1 (5 bases). The receptor comes from a human donor with chronic lymphocytic leukemia. CDR3: CASSNDGGTNEKLFF. The DNA for the CDR3 is TGTGCCAGCAGTAACGATGGGGGGACTAATGAAAAACTGTTTTTT.